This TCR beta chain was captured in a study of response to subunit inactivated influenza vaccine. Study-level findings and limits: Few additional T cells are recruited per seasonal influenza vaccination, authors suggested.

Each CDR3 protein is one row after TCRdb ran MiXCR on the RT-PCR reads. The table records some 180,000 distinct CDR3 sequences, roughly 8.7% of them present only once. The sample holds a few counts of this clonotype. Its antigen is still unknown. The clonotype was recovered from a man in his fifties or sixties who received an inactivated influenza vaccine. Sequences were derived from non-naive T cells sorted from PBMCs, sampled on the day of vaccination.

The CDR3 nucleotides read TGCAGTGCTAGAAGGACTAGCGGGGCCCCCGATACGCAGTATTTT. It translates to CSARRTSGAPDTQYF. The V call is TRBV20-1, the J call TRBJ2-3, with 12 bases lining up with TRBD2. This CDR3 is 15 amino acids long. V was pared by 2 bases and J by 6 bases, with 6 bases of the junction left unmatched. Germline CDR1 reads DFQATT; CDR2 reads SNEGSKA (reference sequence).